Below, 14 T cell receptor beta chains from the same sample are listed, as sequenced in a study of blood T cell repertoires in COVID-19. Profiling relied on immunoSEQ multiplex PCR, and the TCRdb table lists in-frame clones only, not all of them. The data contain about 140,000 clones, 80% to 85% of them singletons. The sample comprised peripheral blood. The source is a human donor in a cohort sampled during active COVID-19.

The chain is built from TRBV12-3 or TRBV12-4 and TRBJ2-1, with D unresolved. The CDR3 is made up of 13 amino acids. Trimming removed 6 bases at V and 1 base at J, with 7 bases between. The CDR3 region has the DNA TGTGCCAGCAGCCTAGGATCCTACAATGAGCAGTTCTTC. This encodes CASSLGSYNEQFF.

The V call is TRBV6-5, the J call TRBJ1-3; possible D gene TRBD1, 5 bases. Germline V gives CDR1 MNHEY, CDR2 SVGAGI. The CDR3 is made up of 16 amino acids. V was clipped by 2 bases and J by 0 bases, with 11 bases between them. The CDR3 loop is CASSYGAVRSGNTIYF. CDR3 coding DNA: TGTGCCAGCAGTTACGGGGCGGTTCGCTCTGGAAACACCATATATTTT.

The chain employs TRBV6-1 and TRBJ2-5; tentatively, D is TRBD1 (6 bases). The V gene lost 2 bases and the J gene lost 1 base, with 14 bases spanning the gap. The germline gives CDR1 MNHNS, CDR2 SASEGT. The CDR3 has 16 amino acids. CDR3 nucleotides: TGTGCCAGCAGTGAATCGATGGGGGCCTCCCAAGAGACCCAGTACTTC. It is translated as CASSESMGASQETQYF.

The chain carries TRBV6-5 and TRBJ1-2, with unresolved D. There are 12 residues in the CDR3. V was pared by 6 bases and J by 4 bases, with 9 bases between. CDR1 is MNHEY, CDR2 SVGAGI, per germline. CDR3 loop: CASSPDTYGYTF. CDR3 nucleotide sequence: TGTGCCAGCAGCCCCGACACCTATGGCTACACCTTC.

The chain has TRBV5-5 and TRBJ1-5, with 7 positions matching TRBD1. Trimming cost V 4 bases and J 9 bases; bases outside gene matches: 13. Germline V lookup: CDR1 SGHKS, CDR2 YYEKEE (reference sequence). This CDR3 contains 15 residues. The CDR3 here is CASSQAMAGTAPQHF. The CDR3 bases are TGTGCCAGCAGCCAAGCTATGGCAGGGACAGCGCCCCAGCATTTT.

The table lists this clone with a count of one. The gene calls are TRBV4-1 and TRBJ2-7; tentative D call: TRBD1 (6 bases). Trimming stripped 1 base from V and 4 bases from J, with 14 bases between. The CDR3 has 15 residues. Germline CDR1 is MGHRA and CDR2 is YSYEKL. The CDR3 sequence: CASSQGSGAKYEQYF. In DNA form, the CDR3 reads TGCGCCAGCAGCCAAGGATCAGGGGCAAAATACGAGCAGTACTTC.

The rearrangement uses TRBV12-3 or TRBV12-4 and TRBJ1-2; 7 bases are a match to TRBD1. J was trimmed by 2 bases and V by 11 bases; bases with no gene match: 8. The CDR3 consists of 13 residues. CDR3 region: CAQRTGQNYGYTF. For the CDR3, the DNA is TGTGCCCAAAGGACAGGCCAGAACTATGGCTACACCTTC.

V and J are TRBV6-1 and TRBJ2-5; 7 bases agree with TRBD2. V shed 1 base, J shed 6 bases, and the junction held 8 bases outside the gene matches. The CDR3 runs 15 residues. Per the germline V gene, CDR1 is MNHNS and CDR2 is SASEGT. The CDR3 here is CASSEGSGVRKTQYF. The CDR3 DNA is TGTGCCAGCAGTGAAGGGAGCGGGGTGAGGAAGACCCAGTACTTC.

V usage is TRBV19 and J usage is TRBJ1-1; tentative D call: TRBD1 (6 bases). Germline lookup yields CDR1 LNHDA and CDR2 SQIVND (reference sequence). The V gene lost 7 bases and the J gene lost 4 bases, with 16 bases spanning the gap. The CDR3 extends over 14 amino acids. CDR3: CASTQDRRGTEAFF. CDR3 bases: TGTGCCAGTACCCAAGACAGGCGTGGCACTGAAGCTTTCTTT.

V and J are TRBV6-5 and TRBJ2-1; the match to TRBD2 covers 8 bases. V lost 2 bases, J lost 10 bases, and 10 bases stayed unmatched. The CDR3 is 15 amino acids. The V gene's germline CDR1 is MNHEY and CDR2 SVGAGI. The CDR3 nucleotides read TGTGCCAGCAGTTACCCGGGACTAGGGGTTAGGGAGCAGTTCTTC. It is translated as CASSYPGLGVREQFF.

V gene TRBV7-9 combines with J gene TRBJ2-6; D unclear. Germline CDR1 and CDR2: SEHNR and FQNEAQ (reference sequence). The CDR3 length is 17 residues. Deletions cut 2 bases from V and 0 bases from J, with 11 bases between. CDR3: CASSLTAPHSGANVLTF. CDR3 nucleotide sequence: TGTGCCAGCAGCTTAACTGCCCCGCACTCTGGGGCCAACGTCCTGACTTTC.

This clone was counted between two and nine times. J is TRBJ2-5 and V is TRBV29-1; D ambiguous. V was shortened by 5 bases and J by 4 bases, with 14 bases between the two germline ends. Germline V gene data show CDR1 as SQVTM and CDR2 as ANQGSEA. The length of the CDR3 is 13 residues. The CDR3 DNA follows: TGCAGCGTTCACCACACCTCCCCAGAGACCCAGTACTTC. Translated: CSVHHTSPETQYF.

The V gene is TRBV5-1, the J gene TRBJ1-3, with D unresolved. There are 15 residues in the CDR3. Germline V gene data show CDR1 as SGHRS and CDR2 as YFSETQ. The germline V and J ends were trimmed by 0 bases and 2 bases, with 9 bases remaining between them. This CDR3 is CASSLASGAGNTIYF. Written as DNA, the CDR3 is TGCGCCAGCAGCTTGGCAAGCGGAGCTGGAAACACCATATATTTT.

The DNA for the CDR3 is TGTGCCAGCAGCAAGGGGACTACCCTACAAGAGACCCAGTACTTC. Its translation is CASSKGTTLQETQYF. This chain links TRBV11-3 with TRBJ2-5; 7 nucleotides align to TRBD2. V gave up 5 bases and J gave up 2 bases; unmatched junction bases: 8. This CDR3 contains 15 residues. Germline V gives CDR1 SGHNT, CDR2 YENEEA.